This TCR beta chain was observed in a study of T cells in Graves' hyperthyroidism and ophthalmopathy. The PBMCs were sourced from fresh peripheral blood (less than 11 ml). TCR beta CDR3 regions were amplified from RNA transcripts. The HTBI primer set drove a first-round RT-PCR of the TCR CDR3. TCRdb redid the calling of the multiplex PCR reads with MiXCR, one entry per CDR3 protein. The data hold 450,000 to 650,000 distinct CDR3 sequences, with 17% observed a single time. The sample holds a few counts of this clonotype. Sequences were obtained from blood. The sequence came from a woman aged 18-29 years with Graves' ophthalmopathy.

CDR3 in DNA: TGTGCCAGCAGCCCCCCCCAGGGGGGGAGCTCTGGGGCCAACGTCCTGACTTTC. Translated, it gives CASSPPQGGSSGANVLTF. This rearrangement joins TRBV7-9 to TRBJ2-6; D possibly matches TRBD1 or TRBD2 (7 bases each). CDR3 length equals 18 residues. The germline CDR1 and CDR2 sequences are SEHNR and FQNEAQ (reference sequence). Trimming removed 5 bases at V and 0 bases at J, with 17 bases between.